This record looks at one T cell receptor (beta chain) sequence and its context. What this receptor recognizes is not known. A much larger clonotype is one base distant, so this may be a read error. Sequences MNHNS (CDR1) and SASEGT (CDR2) are obtained from the germline V gene. The CDR3 has 13 amino acids, counting the end cysteine and phenylalanine. Of the read, only the CDR3 DNA is kept; its 39 bases are in frame from base 1. Amplification of TCR beta CDR3 regions was carried out from RNA transcripts. The first round of RT-PCR for the TCR CDR3 was performed with the HTBI primer set and the Qiagen OneStep RT-PCR kit. A second multiplex PCR round built the libraries, followed by size selection and purification. Paired-end sequencing of the libraries was performed with 100 bp reads on an Illumina HiSeq2000. The study's own analysis went as follows. SOAPnuke was used to process the raw data, with reads discarded if the reads contained adapters or uncalled bases, had a mean Phred below 15, or lacked an exact constant-primer or identifier match. COPE v1.2.5 was used to merge high-quality paired reads, and clonotypes were defined as unique nucleotide sequences. MiTCR v1.1 was used to align the clonotypes against IMGT TRBV, TRBD and TRBJ reference segments. Only V-J combinations with frequency above 0.0001, covering approximately 99% of repertoires, were analysed. A TCS score was defined as the ratio of F50 (clonal expansion) to E x V (chaos), with BLOSUM62-based TCRdist applied between CDR3 peptides within each V-J. Welch's t-statistics and random forest reduced fewer than 550 V-J features to roughly 13, which were used in a naive Bayes classifier (R e1071). Thyroid-blood repertoire similarity was quantified with the Morisita-Horn index. The public reads were reanalyzed by TCRdb: fastp trimming at Q25, MiXCR alignment, in-frame beta chains only. Every distinct CDR3 protein forms one entry, paired with its most common genes and DNA. The V and J calls here are based on TCRdb, not the publication. The sample records approximately 610,000 distinct CDR3 sequences, about 14% of which are singletons. About 3.9% of the sample lies in the top ten.

Ophthalmopathy patients had moderately to severely active disease, with a Clinical Activity Score of 3 or more, a NOSPECS grade of 4 or more, and a disease duration of less than 3 months. Any patient with an uncontrolled infection, another autoimmune disease, pregnancy or lactation was excluded. Diagnoses relied on clinical symptoms, serum thyroxine and TRAb, thyroid ultrasound and orbital computed tomography. PBMCs were isolated from about 9 ml of fresh peripheral blood by Ficoll-Paque density gradient centrifugation. Total RNA was extracted using Trizol reagent, and RNA quality was assessed on an Agilent 2100 Bioanalyzer. These data belong to a study of T cells in Graves' hyperthyroidism and ophthalmopathy (dated by TCRdb to between 2017 and 2020). For the wider study: Peripheral blood was sampled at the time of initial diagnosis, prior to any treatment. TCR V-J signatures able to tell the groups apart were searched for in a discovery cohort of 90 to 100 patients, of whom roughly 42 had Graves' ophthalmopathy and roughly 57 had stable Graves' hyperthyroidism. An independent validation cohort of 18 to 20 hyperthyroidism patients and 17 patients who later progressed to ophthalmopathy tested prospective prediction of ophthalmopathy. The 100 discovery patients were randomly split 7:3 into training and test sets. Thyroid tissue and blood T-cell repertoires from about six Graves' hyperthyroidism patients were also compared in the study. After blood sampling, hyperthyroidism patients were treated with methimazole at a starting dose of 30 mg daily, and ophthalmopathy patients were treated with high-dose intravenous methylprednisolone. According to the paper, TCR Vbeta CDR3 sequencing was carried out on about 140 peripheral blood samples, which came from around 43 ophthalmopathy, around 75 hyperthyroidism and roughly 17 progressor patients.

Beyond this particular receptor, the publication reports: Ophthalmopathy was separated from stable hyperthyroidism by a 13 V-J signature model, with approximately 90% sensitivity and about 84% specificity obtained in cross-validation and 80%/75% obtained in testing. Most expanded thyroid clonotypes (frequency above 0.001) were also found in blood, which suggests that blood repertoires may mirror thyroid immune responses. In validation, the model predicted progression to ophthalmopathy with approximately 69% sensitivity and 72% to 85% specificity, a median of about 6.7 months before onset. Sample size was not statistically predetermined, and investigators were not blinded to group allocation.

The sequence joins TRBV6-1 to TRBJ2-2; the D gene is perhaps TRBD1 or TRBD2, as each covers 5 bases. The clonotype was recovered from a woman between 40 and 55 years old with Graves' ophthalmopathy. The material sequenced was blood. The CDR3 amino acid sequence is: CASSEKDTGELVF. The nucleotide sequence is given as TGTGCCAGCAGTGAAAAGGACACCGGGGAGCTGGTTTTT.